A single sample is the source of the 19 T cell receptor beta chains below, sequenced in a study of neurological immune-mediated disorders. TCRdb reanalysed the 5' RACE reads using MiXCR and keeps one entry per CDR3 protein. The profile shows tens of thousands of distinct CDR3 sequences, over 2% of them singletons. Source material: PBMCs. The receptors here all came from a man aged 45-60 years with multiple sclerosis.

This clonotype occurred many times. The J gene is TRBJ2-1, the V gene TRBV20-1; possible D gene TRBD2, 5 bases. Per the germline V gene, CDR1 is DFQATT and CDR2 is SNEGSKA (reference sequence). Trimming took 0 bases from V and 3 from J, leaving 15 bases between them. The CDR3 has 16 amino acids. Here the CDR3 DNA reads TGCAGTGCTAGAGATGGTAGGTCCGAGGGCTACAATGAGCAGTTCTTC. This gives the protein CSARDGRSEGYNEQFF.

This clonotype occurred many times. J is TRBJ1-1 and V is TRBV6-5; D is perhaps TRBD1 (6 bases). From germline, CDR1 is MNHEY and CDR2 SVGAGI. The CDR3 totals 14 residues. Trimming took off 2 bases at V and 1 base at J, with 8 bases between the two ends. The CDR3 DNA reads as TGTGCCAGCAGTTACGCGGACAGGAACACTGAAGCTTTCTTT. Amino acid sequence: CASSYADRNTEAFF.

This clonotype turned up a few times. The chain uses TRBV29-1 and TRBJ2-2; 9 bases are a match to TRBD1. This CDR3 spans 12 amino acids. From germline, CDR1 is SQVTM and CDR2 ANQGSEA. V trimming: 7 bases; J trimming: 7 bases; junction bases outside the gene matches: 4. The CDR3 DNA reads TGCAGCGCCGGACAGGGGCACGGGGAGCTGTTTTTT. It is translated as CSAGQGHGELFF.

There are many counts of this clonotype. CDR3 bases: TGTGCCAGCAGCTCAGCCCCGAACACTGAAGCTTTCTTT. This codes for CASSSAPNTEAFF. The V gene is TRBV5-4, the J gene TRBJ1-1; D not resolved. The CDR3 runs 13 residues. CDR1 is SGHNT, CDR2 YYREEE, per germline (reference sequence). Trimming removed 3 bases from V and 1 base from J, with 7 bases in between.

This clonotype was counted ten times or more. The V call is TRBV2, the J call TRBJ2-7; D is ambiguous. The CDR3 totals 14 residues. V lost 3 bases to trimming and J lost 3 bases, with 12 bases between them. Germline V gene data show CDR1 as SNHLY and CDR2 as FYNNEI. CDR3 DNA sequence: TGTGCCAGCAGTGACCGAGACAATGTCTACGAGCAGTACTTC. Its translation is CASSDRDNVYEQYF.

This clonotype was seen ten or more times. The chain employs TRBV6-6 and TRBJ2-4; D tentatively fits TRBD1 or TRBD2 (6 bases each). V was clipped by 5 bases and J by 7 bases, with 18 bases between them. The CDR3 is made up of 15 amino acids. The germline V gene has CDR1 MNHNY and CDR2 SVGAGI (reference sequence). CDR3 region: CASSPNPGAGNIQYF. The CDR3 DNA reads as TGTGCCAGCAGTCCAAACCCAGGGGCGGGGAACATTCAGTACTTC.

This clonotype showed up many times. J is TRBJ1-2 and V is TRBV20-1; D perhaps matches TRBD1 (5 bases). The germline V gene has CDR1 DFQATT and CDR2 SNEGSKA (reference sequence). The CDR3 consists of 14 residues. Trimming left V 4 bases short and J 3 bases short, with 15 bases between. CDR3 sequence: CSATPGRGHYGYTF. CDR3 sequence (DNA): TGCAGTGCTACCCCCGGGCGGGGCCACTATGGCTACACCTTC.

A word on this clonotype: Just one base apart from a much larger clone, this may be a read error. The chain links TRBV5-1 to TRBJ2-5, with 9 nucleotides matching TRBD2. Germline values: CDR1 SGHRS, CDR2 YFSETQ. V dropped 2 bases and J dropped 9; count of bases not matched to a gene: 8. The CDR3 is 14 amino acids. The CDR3 DNA is TGCGCCAGCAGCTTTGGGACTAGCCGGGGTTCCCAGTACTTC. Translating gives CASSFGTSRGSQYF.

This clonotype was observed a few times. Since a much larger clone is just one base distant, this may be a read error. The rearrangement joins TRBV11-1 to TRBJ2-7; D is unresolved. From germline, CDR1 is SGHAT and CDR2 FQDESV (reference sequence). The ends were cut back, 4 bases at V and 1 base at J, with 5 bases in the middle. The CDR3 length is 12 residues. In nucleotides, the CDR3 is TGTGCCAGCAGCTATAAATCCTACGAGCAGTACTTC. This sequence encodes CASSYKSYEQYF.

As regards this clonotype: This sequence may be a read error, since a much larger clone differs from it by one base. The rearrangement links TRBV7-2 to TRBJ2-7; possible D gene TRBD2, 5 bases. CDR3 size: 13 residues. V was trimmed by 5 bases and J by 7 bases, leaving 15 bases between them. Germline lookup yields CDR1 SGHTA and CDR2 FQGNSA. The CDR3 protein is CASSPRADREQYF. CDR3 DNA: TGTGCCAGCAGCCCGAGGGCCGATAGAGAGCAGTACTTC.

Ten or more counts support this clonotype. The chain uses TRBV7-2 and TRBJ2-2; D ambiguous. The CDR3 sequence is 14 residues long. CDR1 is SGHTA, CDR2 FQGNSA, per germline. V lost 2 bases to trimming and J lost 6 bases, with 10 bases between them. This chain's CDR3 is CASSLNTWAGELFF. In DNA, the CDR3 is TGTGCCAGCAGCTTAAACACATGGGCCGGGGAGCTGTTTTTT.

This clonotype was counted at least ten times. The rearrangement uses TRBV9 and TRBJ2-2; maybe TRBD1 (6 bases). Germline V lookup: CDR1 SGDLS, CDR2 YYNGEE. The CDR3 has 14 residues. V dropped 3 bases and J dropped 5 bases, with 11 bases sitting between them. CDR3 protein: CASSGGGRTGELFF. The CDR3 nucleotides read TGTGCCAGCAGCGGTGGGGGCAGGACCGGGGAGCTGTTTTTT.

This clonotype was found many times. This chain joins TRBV7-2 and TRBJ2-2; D unresolved. Between the trimmed V and J ends, which lost 4 bases and 6 bases, there was a span of 9 bases. The CDR3 runs 13 residues. The germline V gene encodes CDR1 SGHTA and CDR2 FQGNSA. The CDR3 region has the DNA TGTGCCAGCAGCTCCCCGGGTCCCGGGGAGCTGTTTTTT. Its translation: CASSSPGPGELFF.

The sample holds many counts of this clonotype. At one end the junction does not follow the germline gene, possibly because of a read error. The chain links TRBV5-1 to TRBJ1-6, with 7 bases aligning to TRBD1. This CDR3 is built from 16 residues. In germline, CDR1 is SGHRS, CDR2 YFSETQ. CDR3 protein: CASSLRAGGTDSPLNF. The DNA of the CDR3 is TGCGCCAGCAGCTTGAGGGCAGGGGGAACGGATTCACCCCTCAACTTT.

This clonotype is judged medium-sized. The chain employs TRBV2 and TRBJ2-7, with D possibly matching TRBD2 (5 bases). V gave up 5 bases and J gave up 2 bases, with 13 bases separating them. The CDR3 length is 14 residues. CDR1 SNHLY and CDR2 FYNNEI come from the germline V gene. The CDR3 DNA sequence: TGTGCCAGCAGTTACGGACTGCCTCCCTACGAGCAGTACTTC. Protein sequence: CASSYGLPPYEQYF.

The table lists this clonotype with many counts. This chain joins TRBV27 and TRBJ2-7; tentatively, D is TRBD1 (5 bases). This CDR3 has 12 amino acids. V lost 5 bases and J lost 3, with 8 bases in between. Germline V CDR1 and CDR2: MNHEY, SMNVEV (reference sequence). The CDR3, as DNA: TGTGCCAGCAGTGGGCAGGGCTACGAGCAGTACTTC. This codes for CASSGQGYEQYF.

A remark on this clonotype: A much larger clone lies a single base off, so this may be a read error. The J gene is TRBJ1-5, the V gene TRBV6-5; perhaps TRBD1 as D (6 bases). The length of the CDR3 is 14 residues. The germline V gene encodes CDR1 MNHEY and CDR2 SVGAGI. The CDR3 reads CAAGRGAGNQPQNF. The DNA for the CDR3 is TGTGCCGCCGGAAGGGGGGCGGGCAATCAGCCCCAGAATTTT.

There are many counts of this clonotype. The V and J genes are TRBV5-8 and TRBJ2-3; 8 bases are shared with TRBD1. Trimming cost V 0 bases and J 5 bases; bases outside gene matches: 8. The germline gives CDR1 SGHTS, CDR2 YDEGEE. This CDR3 is 16 amino acids long. This chain's CDR3 is CASSLATGDPGDTQYF. Written as DNA, the CDR3 is TGTGCCAGCAGCTTGGCGACAGGGGATCCCGGAGATACGCAGTATTTT. Based on the CDR3 plus reference TRBV5-8 and TRBJ2-3, the full variable domain is EAGVTQSPTHLIKTRGQQATLRCSPISGHTSVYWYQQALGLGLQFLLWYDEGEERNRGNFPPRFSGRQFPNYSSELNVNALELEDSALYLCASSLATGDPGDTQYFGPGTRLTVL.

In its sample, this clonotype was seen many times. The rearrangement links TRBV5-1 to TRBJ2-2, with D perhaps matching TRBD1 (6 bases). Deletions cut 0 bases from V and 2 bases from J, with 8 bases between. This CDR3 is 15 amino acids long. Germline loops: CDR1 SGHRS, CDR2 YFSETQ. The CDR3 nucleotides are TGCGCCAGCAGCTTGGGGGACACCAACACCGGGGAGCTGTTTTTT. It encodes CASSLGDTNTGELFF.